These 22 T cell receptor beta chains were all obtained from the same sample, sequenced in a study of CD8+ T cells in alopecia areata (dated by TCRdb to 2016 to 2019). The method behind the library was the immunoSEQ multiplex PCR assay. RNA was extracted from all samples and reverse transcribed into cDNA as template for TCR sequencing. In TCRdb, the immuneACCESS table is reduced to in-frame sequences with V and J assigned. These tables do not hold every clone; where another copy was compared, an unresolved V gene accounts for under half, and the others remain unexplained. The sample records 200,000 to 250,000 clones, around three fifths of which are singletons. The ten largest clones take up less than 0.6% of the sample. The sample's time point label, in plain terms: baseline before oral tofacitinib. Sample: CD4+ T cells sorted from blood, taken at week 0. These receptors originate from a human donor with alopecia areata.

The genes are TRBV7-9 and TRBJ2-7, with D possibly being TRBD1 or TRBD2 (5 bases each). This CDR3 has 16 amino acids. Germline CDR1 and CDR2: SEHNR and FQNEAQ (reference sequence). V lost 4 bases, J lost 0 bases, and 16 bases lay in between. For the CDR3, the DNA is TGTGCCAGCAGCTCCCCCACTCGGGACGTCTCCTACGAGCAGTACTTC. It encodes CASSSPTRDVSYEQYF.

The chain employs TRBV7-6 and TRBJ1-5; D gene ambiguous. The CDR3 is 12 amino acids. Trimming cost V 5 bases and J 7 bases, with 9 bases left between them. Germline lookup yields CDR1 SGHVS and CDR2 FNYEAQ. The CDR3 region is CASSGVGQPQHF. CDR3 bases: TGTGCCAGCAGCGGGGTTGGGCAGCCCCAGCATTTT.

This clone was counted a few times. The rearrangement joins TRBV11-2 to TRBJ2-1; the D is unclear. The CDR3 is 12 residues long. With 5 bases removed from V and 5 bases from J, the gap between germline ends came to 7 bases. Germline V gives CDR1 SGHAT, CDR2 FQNNGV. CDR3 sequence reads: CASSINHNEQFF. DNA of the CDR3: TGTGCCAGCAGCATCAACCACAATGAGCAGTTCTTC.

The chain is built from TRBV18 and TRBJ2-7; 10 positions match TRBD2. CDR3 length equals 16 residues. Germline V CDR1 and CDR2: KGHSH, LQKENI. V lost 8 bases to trimming and J lost 1 base; unmatched junction nucleotides: 11. CDR3 loop: CASARAGAGGSYEQYF. CDR3 nucleotides: TGTGCCAGCGCCCGGGCTGGAGCGGGAGGGTCCTACGAGCAGTACTTC.

Written as DNA, the CDR3 is TGTGCCAGCAGGGATACAAGTCGGGACATATGGGATCTTAATTCACCCCTCCACTTT. This sequence encodes CASRDTSRDIWDLNSPLHF. This chain links TRBV2 with TRBJ1-6, with a possible D match to TRBD1 (6 bases). The germline gives CDR1 SNHLY, CDR2 FYNNEI. Trimming shortened V by 6 bases and J by 6 bases, and 27 bases separated the two germline ends. The CDR3 loop spans 19 amino acids.

The CDR3 coding sequence is TGCAGCGTGCCTACCGGGACAGGGGCCACAGATACGCAGTATTTT. Its translation is CSVPTGTGATDTQYF. The chain couples TRBV29-1 to TRBJ2-3, with 10 bases identical to TRBD1. The germline V gene has CDR1 SQVTM and CDR2 ANQGSEA. The CDR3 is 15 residues long. V was pared by 6 bases and J by 2 bases, with 8 bases of the junction left unmatched.

The chain employs TRBV5-6 and TRBJ2-5; TRBD1 matches at 8 bases. The ends lost 4 bases at V and 1 base at J; junction bases unmatched: 9. The length of the CDR3 is 16 residues. Germline CDR1 SGHDT, CDR2 YYEEEE. CDR3 region: CASSPRGHFTQETQYF. Written as DNA, the CDR3 is TGTGCCAGCAGCCCCAGGGGGCACTTTACCCAAGAGACCCAGTACTTC.

The gene calls are TRBV7-3 and TRBJ2-1; 9 bases match TRBD2. CDR3 size: 13 residues. Trimming at V came to 10 bases and at J to 5 bases, leaving 6 bases not matched to a gene. The germline V gene has CDR1 SGHTA and CDR2 FQGTGA. DNA of the CDR3: TGTGCCACGGCGCTAGCGGGGAACAATGAGCAGTTCTTC. Encoded protein: CATALAGNNEQFF.

J is TRBJ1-1 and V is TRBV7-3; 8 nucleotides match TRBD1. Per the germline V gene, CDR1 is SGHTA and CDR2 is FQGTGA. CDR3 length equals 16 residues. V lost 2 bases and J lost 0; bases outside the gene matches: 5. CDR3: CASSLQGAGMNTEAFF. CDR3 sequence (DNA): TGTGCCAGCAGCTTACAGGGGGCGGGAATGAACACTGAAGCTTTCTTT.

The chain combines TRBV6-5 with TRBJ1-6; the D is unclear. Germline values: CDR1 MNHEY, CDR2 SVGAGI. Trimming cost V 6 bases and J 8 bases, with 11 bases left between them. The CDR3 has 13 amino acids. The CDR3 is CASSRYSDSPLHF. CDR3 coding DNA: TGTGCCAGCAGCCGATACAGCGATTCACCCCTCCACTTT.

The chain uses TRBV4-1 and TRBJ1-1; D is undetermined. The CDR3 sequence is 15 residues long. V was trimmed by 3 bases and J by 1 base, leaving 12 bases between them. Germline V lookup: CDR1 MGHRA, CDR2 YSYEKL. CDR3 nucleotide sequence: TGCGCCAGCAGCCAGCCCGGACGGGGGAACACTGAAGCTTTCTTT. Its protein is CASSQPGRGNTEAFF.

This clone was seen a single time. The chain links TRBV6-5 to TRBJ1-4, with a weak D call TRBD1 (6 bases). The CDR3 has 14 residues. CDR1 is MNHEY and CDR2 is SVGAGI in the germline V gene. V lost 6 bases to trimming and J lost 7 bases, with 15 bases between them. CDR3 sequence: CASRRQGSGEKLFF. The CDR3 DNA sequence: TGTGCCAGCAGGCGCCAGGGGAGTGGTGAAAAACTGTTTTTT.

J is TRBJ2-5 and V is TRBV29-1; 8 nucleotides agree with TRBD2. V gave up 0 bases and J gave up 5 bases; unmatched junction bases: 5. CDR3 length: 14 residues. Germline CDR1 and CDR2: SQVTM and ANQGSEA. CDR3 nucleotide sequence: TGCAGCGTTGAAGAGTTCCTAGCGGGTGAGACCCAGTACTTC. This encodes CSVEEFLAGETQYF.

V is TRBV25-1 and J is TRBJ2-7; TRBD1 aligns across 9 bases. Germline CDR1 and CDR2: MGHDK and SYGVNS. Unmatched junction bases numbered 9, after V lost 4 bases and J lost 5 bases. This CDR3 is built from 15 residues. The CDR3 DNA follows: TGTGCCAGCAGTGCCGCCGGGACAGGGCGGAACGAGCAGTACTTC. Protein: CASSAAGTGRNEQYF.

This clone was seen a few times. V and J are TRBV7-6 and TRBJ1-1; D call uncertain. Germline-derived CDR1 and CDR2 are SGHVS and FNYEAQ. Deletions cut 5 bases from V and 1 base from J, with 8 bases between. The CDR3 runs 13 residues. CDR3 DNA sequence: TGTGCCAGCAGCACTCAGGAGAACACTGAAGCTTTCTTT. Its translation: CASSTQENTEAFF.

Many counts were recorded for this clone. This chain links TRBV9 with TRBJ2-2, with a weak D call TRBD2 (6 bases). The length of the CDR3 is 14 residues. The germline V gene has CDR1 SGDLS and CDR2 YYNGEE. Trimming left V 3 bases short and J 4 bases short, with 10 bases between. The CDR3 protein is CASSARGSTGELFF. The CDR3 nucleotides are TGTGCCAGCAGCGCCCGGGGGAGCACCGGGGAGCTGTTTTTT.

The chain couples TRBV6-5 to TRBJ2-2; TRBD1 aligns across 8 bases. Germline V lookup: CDR1 MNHEY, CDR2 SVGAGI. The CDR3 totals 15 residues. V was pared by 6 bases and J by 4 bases, with 7 bases of the junction left unmatched. CDR3 in amino acids: CASRLGQAVTGELFF. In nucleotides, the CDR3 is TGTGCCAGCAGATTGGGACAGGCTGTCACCGGGGAGCTGTTTTTT.

The V call is TRBV6-5, the J call TRBJ2-6; no firm D call. V gave up 4 bases and J gave up 1 base, with 5 bases separating them. Germline V lookup: CDR1 MNHEY, CDR2 SVGAGI. This CDR3 is built from 14 residues. The CDR3 DNA reads TGTGCCAGCAGTTCTGCTTCTGGGGCCAACGTCCTGACTTTC. This codes for CASSSASGANVLTF.

The chain is built from TRBV28 and TRBJ1-2; TRBD1 aligns across 7 bases. The CDR3 is 13 amino acids. Germline loops: CDR1 MDHEN, CDR2 SYDVKM. V was pared by 5 bases and J by 8 bases, with 8 bases of the junction left unmatched. CDR3 loop: CASSGDRVGGYTF. The CDR3 nucleotides are TGTGCCAGCAGTGGCGACAGGGTCGGAGGCTACACCTTC.

Turning to this clone: One junction end disagrees with the germline gene, perhaps due to a read error. V and J are TRBV7-7 and TRBJ2-2; no firm D call. The CDR3 consists of 12 residues. The germline V gene encodes CDR1 SSHAT and CDR2 FNYEAQ (reference sequence). CDR3 protein: CASSLRTGELFF. CDR3 nucleotides: TGTGCTAGCAGCTTAAGGACCGGGGAGCTGTTTTTT.

The chain is built from TRBV30 and TRBJ1-1, with D uncertain. The CDR3 runs to 11 residues. Trimming took off 8 bases at V and 1 base at J, with 8 bases between the two ends. Germline CDR1 reads GTSNPN; CDR2 reads SVGIG (reference sequence). The CDR3, as DNA: TGTGCCGCGCGGGGGAACACTGAAGCTTTCTTT. Protein: CAARGNTEAFF. Complete variable domain (other parts from reference TRBV30 and TRBJ1-1): SQTIHQWPATLVQPVGSPLSLECTVEGTSNPNLYWYRQAAGRGLQLLFYSVGIGQISSEVPQNLSASRPQDRQFILSSKKLLLSDSGFYLCAARGNTEAFFGQGTRLTVV.

This clone was recorded at least ten times. The chain couples TRBV5-1 to TRBJ2-7; 8 nucleotides align to TRBD1. Germline V gene sequence: CDR1 SGHRS, CDR2 YFSETQ. V was pared by 4 bases and J by 7 bases, with 13 bases of the junction left unmatched. This CDR3 is 15 amino acids long. This chain's CDR3 is CASSPSWDRPGEQYF. CDR3 in DNA: TGCGCCAGCAGCCCGTCATGGGACAGGCCCGGGGAGCAGTACTTC.